One sample yielded the 13 T cell receptor beta chains listed below, sequenced in a study of T cells in Graves' hyperthyroidism and ophthalmopathy. RNA transcripts gave rise to amplified TCR beta CDR3 regions. The TCR CDR3 was amplified in a first-round RT-PCR using the HTBI primer set. TCRdb reanalysed the multiplex PCR reads using MiXCR and keeps one entry per CDR3 protein. Of roughly 560,000 distinct CDR3 sequences in the sample, roughly 14% are singletons; the top ten hold over 3.5%. The sequencing sample was made of blood. These receptors were taken from a woman between 40 and 55 years old with Graves' ophthalmopathy.

This clonotype was found many times. The chain employs TRBV9 and TRBJ1-2; D is possibly TRBD1 (6 bases). V was clipped by 2 bases and J by 10 bases, with 18 bases between them. Per germline, CDR1 SGDLS and CDR2 YYNGEE. The CDR3 has 14 amino acids. In nucleotides, the CDR3 is TGTGCCAGCAGCGTTACAGGGTCTTCCGACGACTACACCTTC. Translated, it gives CASSVTGSSDDYTF.

Remarks on this clonotype: This could be a read error, since a much larger clone is one nucleotide away. This chain links TRBV15 with TRBJ2-7; no definite D call. The CDR3 runs 14 residues. Trimming removed 3 bases from V and 2 bases from J, with 11 bases in between. Germline V CDR1 and CDR2: LNHNV, YYDKDF (reference sequence). The CDR3 here is CATSSFPGPYEQYF. The CDR3 DNA reads as TGTGCCACCAGCAGTTTCCCAGGCCCCTACGAGCAGTACTTC. Together with reference TRBV15 and TRBJ2-7, the CDR3 gives the full variable domain: DAMVIQNPRYQVTQFGKPVTLSCSQTLNHNVMYWYQQKSSQAPKLLFHYYDKDFNNEADTPDNFQSRRPNTSFCFLDIRSPGLGDTAMYLCATSSFPGPYEQYFGPGTRLTVT.

The genes are TRBV6-1 and TRBJ1-5; D perhaps matches TRBD1 (6 bases). Germline V lookup: CDR1 MNHNS, CDR2 SASEGT. The CDR3 spans 16 residues. Trimming pared 4 bases from V and 2 bases from J, leaving 15 bases between. CDR3 bases: TGTGCCAGCAGTGCCTTAAAACAGGGCGGCAATCAGCCCCAGCATTTT. Its protein product is CASSALKQGGNQPQHF.

Many counts were recorded for this clonotype. The rearrangement joins TRBV7-8 to TRBJ1-1; TRBD1 might be the D (5 bases). Germline V gene lookup returns CDR1 SGHVS and CDR2 FQNEAQ. The germline V and J ends were trimmed by 8 bases and 4 bases, with 17 bases remaining between them. The CDR3 length is 14 residues. The CDR3 here is CASAFGALGTEAFF. CDR3 DNA sequence: TGTGCCAGCGCGTTTGGGGCATTGGGCACTGAAGCTTTCTTT.

This clonotype was recorded at least ten times. CDR3: CSARDMASGNYEQYF. DNA for the CDR3: TGCAGTGCTAGAGATATGGCTAGCGGGAACTACGAGCAGTACTTC. The rearrangement links TRBV20-1 to TRBJ2-7; the match to TRBD2 covers 9 bases. CDR3 length: 15 amino acids. Germline trimming cut 0 bases from V and 3 bases from J; bases unmatched to any gene: 6. CDR1 and CDR2 (germline): DFQATT, SNEGSKA (reference sequence).

The rearrangement links TRBV29-1 to TRBJ1-1; 9 positions agree with TRBD1. The CDR3 sequence is 15 residues long. V lost 0 bases to trimming and J lost 1 base; unmatched junction nucleotides: 3. Per germline, CDR1 SQVTM and CDR2 ANQGSEA. This CDR3 reads CSVEELDRGNTEAFF. The CDR3 DNA reads TGCAGCGTTGAAGAACTGGACAGGGGGAACACTGAAGCTTTCTTT.

This clonotype was observed many times. The J gene is TRBJ2-2, the V gene TRBV24-1; D tentatively reads TRBD1 or TRBD2 (5 bases each). The germline V gene has CDR1 KGHDR and CDR2 SFDVKD. The CDR3 consists of 16 residues. Trimming removed 0 bases from V and 5 bases from J, with 12 bases in between. CDR3 sequence (DNA): TGTGCCACCAGTGATTTGGTCCGCGAGGGGACCGGGGAGCTGTTTTTT. This sequence encodes CATSDLVREGTGELFF.

This clonotype was seen many times. This chain joins TRBV29-1 and TRBJ2-5, with TRBD1 matching 7 bases. CDR1 is SQVTM, CDR2 ANQGSEA, per germline. Germline trimming cut 6 bases from V and 2 bases from J; bases unmatched to any gene: 12. This CDR3 is 15 amino acids long. The CDR3 nucleotides read TGCAGCGTCGCCTACGCCGGACAGGAACAAGAGACCCAGTACTTC. Translated, it gives CSVAYAGQEQETQYF.

This clonotype occurred many times. V and J are TRBV27 and TRBJ2-7; TRBD2 aligns across 12 bases. The trim removed 5 bases at V and 2 bases at J, leaving 7 bases unmatched. Germline values: CDR1 MNHEY, CDR2 SMNVEV (reference sequence). The CDR3 spans 16 residues. CDR3 coding DNA: TGTGCCAGCAGTCCCCTCCGGACTAGCGGGACCTACGAGCAGTACTTC. As protein: CASSPLRTSGTYEQYF.

This clonotype appeared many times. The chain carries TRBV28 and TRBJ2-5, with D possibly being TRBD2 (6 bases). This CDR3 has 15 amino acids. The V end lost 3 bases, the J end lost 3 bases, and 14 bases lay between the germline ends. Germline V gene lookup returns CDR1 MDHEN and CDR2 SYDVKM. CDR3 amino acids: CASSLEGLGEETQYF. CDR3 DNA sequence: TGTGCCAGCAGTTTGGAGGGGTTAGGGGAAGAGACCCAGTACTTC.

This clonotype was seen ten or more times. The chain links TRBV28 to TRBJ1-1, with TRBD1 identical over 7 bases. Germline trimming cut 5 bases from V and 0 bases from J; bases unmatched to any gene: 6. Germline values: CDR1 MDHEN, CDR2 SYDVKM. There are 15 residues in the CDR3. In nucleotides, the CDR3 is TGTGCCAGCAGTGAGCCGACAGGGATGAACACTGAAGCTTTCTTT. It is translated as CASSEPTGMNTEAFF.

The V gene is TRBV3-1, the J gene TRBJ2-5; D is undetermined. Per germline, CDR1 LGHDT and CDR2 YNNKEL (reference sequence). Trimming cost V 2 bases and J 1 base, with 8 bases left between them. The CDR3 runs 14 residues. CDR3 DNA: TGTGCCAGCAGCCAAAAAGACGGCCAAGAGACCCAGTACTTC. It translates to CASSQKDGQETQYF.

This clonotype was seen repeatedly, ten times or more. This rearrangement joins TRBV19 to TRBJ2-3, with 8 bases fitting TRBD2. The CDR3 covers 11 residues. Losses at the gene ends were 10 bases for V and 5 bases for J; bases not matched to a gene: 2. The germline V gene has CDR1 LNHDA and CDR2 SQIVND (reference sequence). CDR3 sequence (DNA): TGTGCCACCCTAGCGGGAGATACGCAGTATTTT. The encoded protein is CATLAGDTQYF. The whole variable domain, remainder taken from reference TRBV19 and TRBJ2-3, is DGGITQSPKYLFRKEGQNVTLSCEQNLNHDAMYWYRQDPGQGLRLIYYSQIVNDFQKGDIAEGYSVSREKKESFPLTVTSAQKNPTAFYLCATLAGDTQYFGPGTRLTVL.